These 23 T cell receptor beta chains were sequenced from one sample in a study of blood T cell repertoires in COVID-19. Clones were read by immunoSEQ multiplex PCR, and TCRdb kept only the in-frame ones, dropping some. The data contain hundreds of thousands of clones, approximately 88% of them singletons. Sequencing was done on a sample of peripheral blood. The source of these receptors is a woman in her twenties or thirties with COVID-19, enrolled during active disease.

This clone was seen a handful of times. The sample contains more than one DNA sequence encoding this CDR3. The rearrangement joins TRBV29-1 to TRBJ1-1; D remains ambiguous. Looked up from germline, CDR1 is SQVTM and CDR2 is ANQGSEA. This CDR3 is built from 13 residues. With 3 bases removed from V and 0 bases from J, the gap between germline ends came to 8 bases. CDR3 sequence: CSVDRGLNTEAFF. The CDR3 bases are TGCAGCGTTGACCGGGGTCTGAACACTGAAGCTTTCTTT.

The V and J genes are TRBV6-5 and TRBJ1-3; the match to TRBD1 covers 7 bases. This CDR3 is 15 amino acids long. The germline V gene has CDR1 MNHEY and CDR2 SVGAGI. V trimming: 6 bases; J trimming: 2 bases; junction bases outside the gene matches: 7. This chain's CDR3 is CASRSRQGAGNTIYF. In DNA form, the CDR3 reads TGTGCCAGCAGGTCGCGGCAGGGGGCTGGAAACACCATATATTTT.

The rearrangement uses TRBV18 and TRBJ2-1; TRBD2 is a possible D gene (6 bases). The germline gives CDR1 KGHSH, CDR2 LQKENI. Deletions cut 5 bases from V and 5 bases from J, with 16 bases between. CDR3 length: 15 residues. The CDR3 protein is CASSFRDLSDNEQFF. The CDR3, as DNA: TGTGCCAGCTCATTCCGGGACTTGTCAGACAATGAGCAGTTCTTC.

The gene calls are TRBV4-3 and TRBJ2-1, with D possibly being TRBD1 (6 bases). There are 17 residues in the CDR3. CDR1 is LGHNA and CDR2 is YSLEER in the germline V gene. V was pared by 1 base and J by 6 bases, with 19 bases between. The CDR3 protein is CASSQVVRGPPSNEQFF. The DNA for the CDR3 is TGCGCCAGCAGCCAAGTCGTCAGGGGCCCCCCAAGCAATGAGCAGTTCTTC.

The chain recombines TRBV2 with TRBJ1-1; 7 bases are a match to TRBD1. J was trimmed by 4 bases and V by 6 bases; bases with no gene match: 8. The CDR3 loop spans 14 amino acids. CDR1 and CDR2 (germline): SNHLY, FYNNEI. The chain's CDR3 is CASSVETGSTEAFF. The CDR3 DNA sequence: TGTGCCAGCAGCGTCGAGACAGGGAGCACTGAAGCTTTCTTT.

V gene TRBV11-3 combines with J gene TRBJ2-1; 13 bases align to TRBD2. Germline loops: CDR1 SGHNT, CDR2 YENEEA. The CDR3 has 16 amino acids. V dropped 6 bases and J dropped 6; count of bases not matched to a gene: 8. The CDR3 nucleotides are TGTGCCAGCAGTTCAACTAGCGGGAGGGCCCTCAATGAGCAGTTCTTC. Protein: CASSSTSGRALNEQFF.

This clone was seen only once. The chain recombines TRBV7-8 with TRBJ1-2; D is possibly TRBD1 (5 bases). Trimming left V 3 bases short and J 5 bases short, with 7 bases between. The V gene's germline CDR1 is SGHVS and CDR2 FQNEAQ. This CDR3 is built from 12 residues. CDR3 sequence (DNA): TGTGCCAGCAGCTTGGACACTTATGGCTACACCTTC. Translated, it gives CASSLDTYGYTF.

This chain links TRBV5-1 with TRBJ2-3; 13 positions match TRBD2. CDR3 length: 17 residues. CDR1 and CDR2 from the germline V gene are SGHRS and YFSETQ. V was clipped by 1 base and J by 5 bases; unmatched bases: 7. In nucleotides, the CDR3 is TGCGCCAGCAGCTTGCGACTAGCGGGAGGTGTTGTAGATACGCAGTATTTT. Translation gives CASSLRLAGGVVDTQYF.

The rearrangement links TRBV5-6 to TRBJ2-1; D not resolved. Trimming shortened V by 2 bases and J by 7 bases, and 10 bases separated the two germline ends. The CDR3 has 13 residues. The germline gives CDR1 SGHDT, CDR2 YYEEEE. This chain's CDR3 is CASSLVVRNEQFF. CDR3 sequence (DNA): TGTGCCAGCAGCTTAGTGGTGCGGAATGAGCAGTTCTTC.

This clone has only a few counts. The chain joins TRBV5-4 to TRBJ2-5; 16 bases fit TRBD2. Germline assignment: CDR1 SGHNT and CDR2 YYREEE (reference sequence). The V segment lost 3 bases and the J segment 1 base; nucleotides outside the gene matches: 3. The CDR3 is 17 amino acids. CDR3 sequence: CASSWGLAGGTQETQYF. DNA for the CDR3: TGTGCCAGCAGCTGGGGACTAGCGGGAGGGACCCAAGAGACCCAGTACTTC.

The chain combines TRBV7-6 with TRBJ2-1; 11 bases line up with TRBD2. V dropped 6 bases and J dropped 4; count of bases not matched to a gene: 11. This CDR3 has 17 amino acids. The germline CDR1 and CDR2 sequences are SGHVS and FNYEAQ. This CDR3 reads CASRGGTSGSIYNEQFF. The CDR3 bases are TGTGCCAGCAGAGGGGGGACTAGCGGATCCATTTACAATGAGCAGTTCTTC.

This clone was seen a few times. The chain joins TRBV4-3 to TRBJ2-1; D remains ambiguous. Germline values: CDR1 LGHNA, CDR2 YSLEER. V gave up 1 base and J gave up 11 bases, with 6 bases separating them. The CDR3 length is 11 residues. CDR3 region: CASSQGAKQFF. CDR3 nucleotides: TGCGCCAGCAGCCAAGGGGCAAAGCAGTTCTTC.

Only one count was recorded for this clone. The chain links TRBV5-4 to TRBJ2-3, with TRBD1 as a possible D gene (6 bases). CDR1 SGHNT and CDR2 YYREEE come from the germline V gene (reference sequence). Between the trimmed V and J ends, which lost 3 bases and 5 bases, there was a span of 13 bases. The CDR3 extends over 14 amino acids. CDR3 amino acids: CASSSSGEQDTQYF. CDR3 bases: TGTGCCAGCAGCTCGTCAGGGGAACAAGATACGCAGTATTTT.

Here the CDR3 reads CASSLNRGALNYGYTF. Written as DNA, the CDR3 is TGTGCCAGCAGCTTGAACAGGGGCGCTTTGAACTATGGCTACACCTTC. J is TRBJ1-2 and V is TRBV7-9, with 7 bases aligning to TRBD1. Trimming removed 3 bases from V and 2 bases from J; junction bases left unmatched: 9. CDR3 length equals 16 residues. Germline V gives CDR1 SEHNR, CDR2 FQNEAQ (reference sequence).

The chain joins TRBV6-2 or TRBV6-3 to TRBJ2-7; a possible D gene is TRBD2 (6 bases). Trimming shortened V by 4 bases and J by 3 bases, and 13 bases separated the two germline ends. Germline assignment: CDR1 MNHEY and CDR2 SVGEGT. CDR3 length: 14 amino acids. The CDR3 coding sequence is TGTGCCAGCAGTTCCAGCGGGCCTAGCTACGAGCAGTACTTC. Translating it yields CASSSSGPSYEQYF.

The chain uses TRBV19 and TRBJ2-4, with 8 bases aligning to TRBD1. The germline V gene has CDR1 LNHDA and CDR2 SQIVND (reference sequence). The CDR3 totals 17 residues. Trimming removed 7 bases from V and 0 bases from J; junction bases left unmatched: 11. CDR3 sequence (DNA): TGTGCCAGTACCCCAGAAGGACAGGGTCGAGCCAAAAACATTCAGTACTTC. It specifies CASTPEGQGRAKNIQYF. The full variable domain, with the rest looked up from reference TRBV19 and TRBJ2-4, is DGGITQSPKYLFRKEGQNVTLSCEQNLNHDAMYWYRQDPGQGLRLIYYSQIVNDFQKGDIAEGYSVSREKKESFPLTVTSAQKNPTAFYLCASTPEGQGRAKNIQYFGAGTRLSVL.

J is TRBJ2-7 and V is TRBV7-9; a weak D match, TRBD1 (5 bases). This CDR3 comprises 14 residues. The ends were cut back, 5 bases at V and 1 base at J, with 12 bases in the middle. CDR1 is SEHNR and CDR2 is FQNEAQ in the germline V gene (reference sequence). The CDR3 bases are TGTGCCAGCAGCCGCAGGGTTAGTTCCTACGAGCAGTACTTC. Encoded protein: CASSRRVSSYEQYF.

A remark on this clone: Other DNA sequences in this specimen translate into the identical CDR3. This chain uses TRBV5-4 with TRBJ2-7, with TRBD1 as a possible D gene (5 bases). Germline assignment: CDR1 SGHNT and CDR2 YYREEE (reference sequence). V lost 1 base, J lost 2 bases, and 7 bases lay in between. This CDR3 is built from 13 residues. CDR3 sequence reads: CASSLQGTYEQYF. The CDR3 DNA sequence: TGTGCCAGCAGCTTGCAGGGTACCTACGAGCAGTACTTC.

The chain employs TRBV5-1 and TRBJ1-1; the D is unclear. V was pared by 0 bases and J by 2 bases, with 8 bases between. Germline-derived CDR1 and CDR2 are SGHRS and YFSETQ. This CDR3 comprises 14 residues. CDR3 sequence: CASSLGTGNTEAFF. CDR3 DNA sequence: TGCGCCAGCAGCTTGGGGACGGGAAACACTGAAGCTTTCTTT.

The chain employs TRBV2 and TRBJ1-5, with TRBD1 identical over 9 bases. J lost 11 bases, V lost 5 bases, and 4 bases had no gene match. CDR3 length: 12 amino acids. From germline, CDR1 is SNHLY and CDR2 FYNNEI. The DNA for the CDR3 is TGTGCCAGCAGTACAGGGGGCGAAGCCCAGCATTTT. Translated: CASSTGGEAQHF. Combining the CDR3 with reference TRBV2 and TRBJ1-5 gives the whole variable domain EPEVTQTPSHQVTQMGQEVILRCVPISNHLYFYWYRQILGQKVEFLVSFYNNEISEKSEIFDDQFSVERPDGSNFTLKIRSTKLEDSAMYFCASSTGGEAQHFGDGTRLSIL.

CDR3 nucleotides: TGTGCCAGCAGTGAAAGGGGACTAGGTGGTTACGAGCAGTACGTC. Translation: CASSERGLGGYEQYV. V gene TRBV2 combines with J gene TRBJ2-7; TRBD2 matches at 8 bases. Trimming took 2 bases from V and 4 from J; bases not matched to a gene: 7. This CDR3 has 15 residues. In germline, CDR1 is SNHLY, CDR2 FYNNEI.

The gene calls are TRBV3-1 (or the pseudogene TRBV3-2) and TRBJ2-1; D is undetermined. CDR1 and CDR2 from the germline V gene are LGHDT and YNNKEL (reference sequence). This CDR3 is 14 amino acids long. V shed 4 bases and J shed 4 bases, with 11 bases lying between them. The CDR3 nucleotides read TGTGCCAGCAGCCCCCCAACAAGTTACAATGAGCAGTTCTTC. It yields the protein CASSPPTSYNEQFF.

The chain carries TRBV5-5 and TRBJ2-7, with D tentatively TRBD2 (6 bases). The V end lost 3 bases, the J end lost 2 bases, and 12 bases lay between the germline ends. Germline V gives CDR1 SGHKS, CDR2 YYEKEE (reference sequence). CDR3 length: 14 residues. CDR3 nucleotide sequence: TGTGCCAGCAGCTATGGGGGGATCCCCTACGAGCAGTACTTC. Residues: CASSYGGIPYEQYF.